This T cell receptor (beta chain) was identified during a study of blood T cell repertoires in COVID-19. Study-level information: PBMCs, B-cell-depleted T cells, or T cells were the source of the cDNA or gDNA that made up the material.

The ends were cut back, 6 bases at V and 6 bases at J, with 16 bases in the middle. Germline values: CDR1 SGHDT, CDR2 YYEEEE. The CDR3 sequence is 14 residues long. Original methodology: Nucleated cell counts were estimated from reference gene primer amplification. This table comes from immunoSEQ multiplex PCR, and its TCRdb copy is limited to in-frame clones, with some not included. The DNA was the basis for D and trimming; V, J and clone size are from that table. The data show about 520,000 clones, 80% to 90% seen once. The sequenced material came from peripheral blood. The chain links TRBV5-6 to TRBJ1-5; D is unclear. This TCR was recovered from a human donor in a cohort sampled during active COVID-19. CDR3 DNA sequence: TGTGCCAGCAACATGTGGCCAGGCCCTCAGCCCCAGCATTTT. Translation gives CASNMWPGPQPQHF.